Described below is a single T cell receptor beta chain sequence and its context. These data originate in a study of T cell responses to AZD1222 COVID-19 vaccine. Sequenced by immunoSEQ multiplex PCR; TCRdb stores in-frame clones only, minus some. The sample has roughly 130,000 clones; approximately 85% are singletons. Trimming removed 2 bases at V and 4 bases at J, with 12 bases between. This CDR3 spans 15 amino acids. CDR1 and CDR2 (germline): SEHNR, FQNEAQ (reference sequence). The J gene is TRBJ1-3, the V gene TRBV7-9; maybe TRBD1 (6 bases). The source was peripheral blood, collected on day 0 of AZD1222 vaccination. The TCR originated in an adult in good health. CDR3: CASSLRGAAGNTIYF. CDR3 bases: TGTGCCAGCAGCTTACGGGGGGCTGCAGGAAACACCATATATTTT.